The table lists the clone carrying this TCR beta chain with many counts. Germline V CDR1 and CDR2: SGHAT, FQNNGV. The CDR3 runs 16 residues. Trimming removed 1 base from V and 0 bases from J, with 9 bases in between. This entry is derived from a study of breast tumors, draining lymph nodes, adjacent tissues. Breast cancer patients provided tissue from their axillary draining lymph nodes. MiXCR, applied by TCRdb to the multiplex PCR reads, yields one record per CDR3 protein. Of about 270,000 distinct CDR3 sequences in the sample, roughly 30% were seen once. This clonotype was obtained from a female donor with breast cancer. Some clones in this sample may be carry-over from other donors' samples. The chain links TRBV11-2 to TRBJ2-2, with D tentatively TRBD1 (6 bases). Sequenced input: axillary lymph node tissue. Written as DNA, the CDR3 is TGTGCCAGCAGCTTAGGCCCAGGGGCGAACACCGGGGAGCTGTTTTTT. Translating gives CASSLGPGANTGELFF.